This note documents a single TCR beta chain sequence. The sample is drawn from a study of blood T cell repertoires in COVID-19. Assay used: immunoSEQ multiplex PCR; TCRdb lists only in-frame clones, some missing. The table records 120,000 to 150,000 clones, 70% to 85% of them present only once. This receptor was obtained from a woman older than 75 in a cohort sampled during active or convalescent COVID-19. The sample was peripheral blood.

The CDR3 DNA sequence: TGTGCCAGCAGCTTAGTAACGGGGGGCCTCTACGAGCAGTACGTC. Translation: CASSLVTGGLYEQYV. The chain joins TRBV11-3 to TRBJ2-7, with a possible D match to TRBD2 (7 bases). Germline V gives CDR1 SGHNT, CDR2 YENEEA. V was clipped by 1 base and J by 3 bases, with 13 bases between them. The CDR3 length is 15 residues.